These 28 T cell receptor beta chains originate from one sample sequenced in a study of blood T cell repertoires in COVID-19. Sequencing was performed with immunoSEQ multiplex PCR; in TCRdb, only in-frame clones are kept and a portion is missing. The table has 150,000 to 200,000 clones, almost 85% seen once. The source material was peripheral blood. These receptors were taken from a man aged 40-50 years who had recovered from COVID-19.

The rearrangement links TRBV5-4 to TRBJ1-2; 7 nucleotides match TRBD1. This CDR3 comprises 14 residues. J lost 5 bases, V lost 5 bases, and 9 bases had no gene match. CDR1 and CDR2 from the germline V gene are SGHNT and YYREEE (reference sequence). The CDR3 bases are TGTGCCAGCAGTTCCGGACAGGTTGGGTATGGCTACACCTTC. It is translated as CASSSGQVGYGYTF.

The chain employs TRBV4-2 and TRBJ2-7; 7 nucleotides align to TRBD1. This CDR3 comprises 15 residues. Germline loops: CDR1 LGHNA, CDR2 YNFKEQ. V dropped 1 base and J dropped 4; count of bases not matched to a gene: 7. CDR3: CASSQVPGQKYEQYF. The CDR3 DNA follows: TGTGCCAGCAGCCAAGTCCCGGGACAGAAATACGAGCAGTACTTC.

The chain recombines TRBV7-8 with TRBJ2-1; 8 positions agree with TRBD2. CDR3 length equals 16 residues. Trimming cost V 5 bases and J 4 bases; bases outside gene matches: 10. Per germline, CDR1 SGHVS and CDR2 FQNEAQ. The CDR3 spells CASSRPGLAGYNEQFF. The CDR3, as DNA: TGTGCCAGCAGCCGCCCTGGCCTAGCGGGTTACAATGAGCAGTTCTTC.

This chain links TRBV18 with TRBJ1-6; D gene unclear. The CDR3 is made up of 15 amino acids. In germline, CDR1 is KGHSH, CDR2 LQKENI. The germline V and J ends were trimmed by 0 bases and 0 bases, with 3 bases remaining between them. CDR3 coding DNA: TGTGCCAGCTCACCACCGAGCTCCTATAATTCACCCCTCCACTTT. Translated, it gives CASSPPSSYNSPLHF. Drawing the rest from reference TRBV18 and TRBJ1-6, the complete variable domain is NAGVMQNPRHLVRRRGQEARLRCSPMKGHSHVYWYRQLPEEGLKFMVYLQKENIIDESGMPKERFSAEFPKEGPSILRIQQVVRGDSAAYFCASSPPSSYNSPLHFGNGTRLTVT.

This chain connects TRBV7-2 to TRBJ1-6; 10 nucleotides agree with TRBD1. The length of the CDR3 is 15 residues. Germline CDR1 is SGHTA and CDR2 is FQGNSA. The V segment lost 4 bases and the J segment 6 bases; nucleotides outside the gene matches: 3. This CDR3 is CASSSWTGGNSPLHF. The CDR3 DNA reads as TGTGCCAGCAGCTCCTGGACAGGGGGTAATTCACCCCTCCACTTT.

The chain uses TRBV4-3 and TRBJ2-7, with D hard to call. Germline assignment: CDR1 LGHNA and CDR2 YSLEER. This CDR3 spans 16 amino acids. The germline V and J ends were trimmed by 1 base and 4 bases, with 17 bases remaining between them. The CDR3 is CASSQGSAARKYEQYF. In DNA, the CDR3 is TGCGCCAGCAGCCAAGGATCCGCGGCGCGGAAGTACGAGCAGTACTTC.

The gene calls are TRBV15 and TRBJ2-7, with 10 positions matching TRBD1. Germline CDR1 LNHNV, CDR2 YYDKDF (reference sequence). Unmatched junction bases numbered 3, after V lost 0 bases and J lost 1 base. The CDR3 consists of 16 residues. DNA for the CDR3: TGTGCCACCAGCAGAGATGGGACAGGGGCATCCTACGAGCAGTACTTC. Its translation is CATSRDGTGASYEQYF.

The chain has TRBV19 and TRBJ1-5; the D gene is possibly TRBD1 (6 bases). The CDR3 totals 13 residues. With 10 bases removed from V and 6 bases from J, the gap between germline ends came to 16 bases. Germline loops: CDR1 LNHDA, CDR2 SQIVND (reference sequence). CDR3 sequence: CATKAQGGQPQHF. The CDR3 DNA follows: TGTGCCACCAAAGCACAGGGCGGTCAGCCCCAGCATTTT. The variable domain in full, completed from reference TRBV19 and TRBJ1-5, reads DGGITQSPKYLFRKEGQNVTLSCEQNLNHDAMYWYRQDPGQGLRLIYYSQIVNDFQKGDIAEGYSVSREKKESFPLTVTSAQKNPTAFYLCATKAQGGQPQHFGDGTRLSIL.

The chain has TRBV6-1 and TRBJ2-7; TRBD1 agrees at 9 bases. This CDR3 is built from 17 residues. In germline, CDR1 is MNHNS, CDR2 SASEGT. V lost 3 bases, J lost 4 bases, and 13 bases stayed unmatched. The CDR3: CASSDAVAGTGKYEQYF. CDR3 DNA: TGTGCCAGCAGTGATGCCGTCGCCGGGACAGGGAAATACGAGCAGTACTTC.

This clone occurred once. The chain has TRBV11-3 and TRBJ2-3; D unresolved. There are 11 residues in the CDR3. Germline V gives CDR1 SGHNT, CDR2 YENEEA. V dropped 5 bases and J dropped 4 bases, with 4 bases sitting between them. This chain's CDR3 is CASSRADTQYF. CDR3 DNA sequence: TGTGCCAGCAGCCGAGCAGATACGCAGTATTTT. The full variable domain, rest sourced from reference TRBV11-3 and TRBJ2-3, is EAGVVQSPRYKIIEKKQPVAFWCNPISGHNTLYWYLQNLGQGPELLIRYENEEAVDDSQLPKDRFSAERLKGVDSTLKIQPAELGDSAVYLCASSRADTQYFGPGTRLTVL.

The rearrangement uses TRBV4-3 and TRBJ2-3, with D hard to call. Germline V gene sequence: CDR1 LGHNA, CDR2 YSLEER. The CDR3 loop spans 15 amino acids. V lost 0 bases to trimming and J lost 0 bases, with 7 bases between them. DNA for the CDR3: TGCGCCAGCAGCCAAGAACAGTACAGCACAGATACGCAGTATTTT. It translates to CASSQEQYSTDTQYF.

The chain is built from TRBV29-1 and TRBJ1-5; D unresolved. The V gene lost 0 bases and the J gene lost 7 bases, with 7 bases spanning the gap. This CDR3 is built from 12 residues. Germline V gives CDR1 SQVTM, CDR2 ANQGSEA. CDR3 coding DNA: TGCAGCGTTGAAGAGGGCGGGCAGCCCCAGCATTTT. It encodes CSVEEGGQPQHF.

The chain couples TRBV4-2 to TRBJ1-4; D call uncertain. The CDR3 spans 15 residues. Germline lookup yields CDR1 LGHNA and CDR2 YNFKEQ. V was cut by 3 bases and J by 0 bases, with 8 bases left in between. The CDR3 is CASSQATATNEKLFF. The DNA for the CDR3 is TGTGCCAGCAGCCAGGCTACAGCAACTAATGAAAAACTGTTTTTT.

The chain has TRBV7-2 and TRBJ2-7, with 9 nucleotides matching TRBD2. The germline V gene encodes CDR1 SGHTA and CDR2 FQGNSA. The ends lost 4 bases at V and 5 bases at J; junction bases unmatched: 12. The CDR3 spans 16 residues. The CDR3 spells CASSSNAGGPSHEQYF. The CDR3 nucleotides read TGTGCCAGCAGCTCTAACGCGGGGGGGCCATCCCACGAGCAGTACTTC.

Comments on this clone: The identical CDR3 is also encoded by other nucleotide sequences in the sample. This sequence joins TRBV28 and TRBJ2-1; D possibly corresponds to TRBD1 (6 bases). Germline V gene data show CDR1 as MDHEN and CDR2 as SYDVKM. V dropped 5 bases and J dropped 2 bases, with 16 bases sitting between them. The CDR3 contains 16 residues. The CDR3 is CASSLQGSRAYNEQFF. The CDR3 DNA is TGTGCCAGCAGTCTGCAGGGGAGTCGGGCCTACAATGAGCAGTTCTTC.

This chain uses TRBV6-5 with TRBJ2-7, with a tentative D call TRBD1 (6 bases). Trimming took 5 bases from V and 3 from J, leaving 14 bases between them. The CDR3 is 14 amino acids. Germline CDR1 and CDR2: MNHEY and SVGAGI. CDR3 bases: TGTGCCAGCAGTCCCGCGACAGGCCTCTACGAGCAGTACTTC. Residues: CASSPATGLYEQYF.

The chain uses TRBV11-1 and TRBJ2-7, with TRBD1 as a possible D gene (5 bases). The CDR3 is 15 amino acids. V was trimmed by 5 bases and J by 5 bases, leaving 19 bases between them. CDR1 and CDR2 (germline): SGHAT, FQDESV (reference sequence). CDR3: CASSLTPGQGHEQYF. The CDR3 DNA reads TGTGCCAGCAGCCTAACCCCGGGCCAGGGCCACGAGCAGTACTTC.

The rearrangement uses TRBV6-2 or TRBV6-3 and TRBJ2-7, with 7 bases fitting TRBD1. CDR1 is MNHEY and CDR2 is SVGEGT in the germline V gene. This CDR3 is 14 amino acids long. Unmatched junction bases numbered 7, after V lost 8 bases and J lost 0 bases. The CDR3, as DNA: TGTGCCAGCTGCCCCCGGGACAGCTCCTACGAGCAGTACTTC. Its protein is CASCPRDSSYEQYF.

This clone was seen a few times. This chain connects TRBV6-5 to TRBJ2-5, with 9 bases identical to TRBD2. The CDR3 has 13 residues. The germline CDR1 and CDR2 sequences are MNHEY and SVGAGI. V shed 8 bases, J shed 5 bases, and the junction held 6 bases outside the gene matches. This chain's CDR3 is CASQSGLAETQYF. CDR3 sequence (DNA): TGTGCCAGCCAATCCGGACTAGCGGAGACCCAGTACTTC.

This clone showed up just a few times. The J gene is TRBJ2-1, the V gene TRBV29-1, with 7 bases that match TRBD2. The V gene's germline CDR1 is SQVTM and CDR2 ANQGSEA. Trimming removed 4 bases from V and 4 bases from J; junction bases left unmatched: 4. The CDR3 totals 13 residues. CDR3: CSVGWREYNEQFF. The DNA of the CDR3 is TGCAGCGTTGGATGGCGGGAGTACAATGAGCAGTTCTTC.

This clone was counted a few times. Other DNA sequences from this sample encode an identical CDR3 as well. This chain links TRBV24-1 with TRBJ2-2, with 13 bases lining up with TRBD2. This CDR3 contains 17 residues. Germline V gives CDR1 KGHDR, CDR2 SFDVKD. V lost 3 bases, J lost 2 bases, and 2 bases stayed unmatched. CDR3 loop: CATSDLGLAGNTGELFF. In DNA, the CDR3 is TGTGCCACCAGTGATCTGGGACTAGCGGGAAACACCGGGGAGCTGTTTTTT.

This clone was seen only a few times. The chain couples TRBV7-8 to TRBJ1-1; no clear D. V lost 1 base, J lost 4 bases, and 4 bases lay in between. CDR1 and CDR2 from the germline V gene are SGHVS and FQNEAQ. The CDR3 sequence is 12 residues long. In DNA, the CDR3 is TGTGCCAGCAGCTTAGGGCCCACTGAAGCTTTCTTT. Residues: CASSLGPTEAFF.

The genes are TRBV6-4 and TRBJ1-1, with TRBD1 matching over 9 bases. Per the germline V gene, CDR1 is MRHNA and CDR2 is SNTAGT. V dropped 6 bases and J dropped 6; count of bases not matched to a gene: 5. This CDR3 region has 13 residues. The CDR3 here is CASSSGDRAEAFF. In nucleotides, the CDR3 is TGTGCCAGCAGCTCAGGGGACAGGGCTGAAGCTTTCTTT.

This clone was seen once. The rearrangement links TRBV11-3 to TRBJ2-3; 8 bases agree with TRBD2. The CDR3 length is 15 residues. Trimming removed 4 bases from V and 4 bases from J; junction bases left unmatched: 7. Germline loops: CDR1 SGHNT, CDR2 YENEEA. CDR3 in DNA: TGTGCCAGCAGCTCTGACGGGGGGGTCTCAGATACGCAGTATTTT. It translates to CASSSDGGVSDTQYF.

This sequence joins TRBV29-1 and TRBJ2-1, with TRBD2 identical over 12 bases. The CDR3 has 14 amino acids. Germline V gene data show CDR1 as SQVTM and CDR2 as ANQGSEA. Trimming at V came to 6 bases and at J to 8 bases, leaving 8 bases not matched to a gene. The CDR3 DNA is TGCAGCGTCGTCCTAGCGGGGGGGCTCCATGAGCAGTTCTTC. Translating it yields CSVVLAGGLHEQFF.

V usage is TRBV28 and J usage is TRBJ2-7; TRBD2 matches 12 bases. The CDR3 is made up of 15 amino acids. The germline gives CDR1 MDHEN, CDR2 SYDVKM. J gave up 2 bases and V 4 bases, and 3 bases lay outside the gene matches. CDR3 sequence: CASSSGTSGPYEQYF. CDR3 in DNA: TGTGCCAGCAGTTCGGGGACTAGCGGGCCCTACGAGCAGTACTTC.

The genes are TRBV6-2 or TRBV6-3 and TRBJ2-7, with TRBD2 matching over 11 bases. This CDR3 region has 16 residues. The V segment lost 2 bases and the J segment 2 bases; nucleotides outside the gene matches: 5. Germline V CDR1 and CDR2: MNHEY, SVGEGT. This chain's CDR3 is CASSYMEGLAAYEQYF. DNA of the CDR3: TGTGCCAGCAGTTACATGGAGGGACTAGCGGCCTACGAGCAGTACTTC.

The CDR3 reads CASSPLLAGAGEQYF. The DNA of the CDR3 is TGTGCCAGCAGTCCCTTACTAGCGGGAGCTGGCGAGCAGTACTTC. This sequence joins TRBV7-6 and TRBJ2-7, with TRBD2 matching over 11 bases. This CDR3 has 15 amino acids. The trim removed 6 bases at V and 6 bases at J, leaving 10 bases unmatched. CDR1 is SGHVS, CDR2 FNYEAQ, per germline.